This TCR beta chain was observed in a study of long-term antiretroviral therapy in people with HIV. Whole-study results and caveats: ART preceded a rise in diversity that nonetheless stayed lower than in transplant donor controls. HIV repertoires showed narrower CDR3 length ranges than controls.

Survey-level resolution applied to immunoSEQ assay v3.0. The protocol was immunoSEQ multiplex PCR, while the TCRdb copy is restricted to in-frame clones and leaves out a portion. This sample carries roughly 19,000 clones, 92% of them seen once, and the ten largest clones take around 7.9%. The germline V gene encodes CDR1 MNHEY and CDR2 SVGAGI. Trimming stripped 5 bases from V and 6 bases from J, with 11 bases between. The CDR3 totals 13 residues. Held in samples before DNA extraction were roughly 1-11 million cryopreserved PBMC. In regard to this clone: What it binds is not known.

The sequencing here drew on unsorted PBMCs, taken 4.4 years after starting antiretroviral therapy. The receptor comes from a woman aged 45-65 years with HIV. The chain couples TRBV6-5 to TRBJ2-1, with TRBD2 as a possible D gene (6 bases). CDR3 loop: CASSRGAGNEQFF. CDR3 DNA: TGTGCCAGCAGTCGCGGGGCAGGCAATGAGCAGTTCTTC.